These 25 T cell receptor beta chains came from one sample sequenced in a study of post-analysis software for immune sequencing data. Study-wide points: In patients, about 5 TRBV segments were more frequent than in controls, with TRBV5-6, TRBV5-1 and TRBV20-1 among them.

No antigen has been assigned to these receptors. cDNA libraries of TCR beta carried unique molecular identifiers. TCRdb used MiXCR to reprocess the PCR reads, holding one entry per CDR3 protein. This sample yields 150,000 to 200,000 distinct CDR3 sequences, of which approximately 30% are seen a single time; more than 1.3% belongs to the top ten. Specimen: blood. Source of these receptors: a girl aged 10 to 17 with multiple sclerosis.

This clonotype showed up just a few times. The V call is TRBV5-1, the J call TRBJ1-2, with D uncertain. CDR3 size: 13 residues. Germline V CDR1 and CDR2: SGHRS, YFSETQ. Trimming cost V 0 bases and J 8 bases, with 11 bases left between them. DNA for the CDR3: TGCGCCAGCAGCTTGGCCTCGGAGGTCGGCTACACCTTC. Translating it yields CASSLASEVGYTF.

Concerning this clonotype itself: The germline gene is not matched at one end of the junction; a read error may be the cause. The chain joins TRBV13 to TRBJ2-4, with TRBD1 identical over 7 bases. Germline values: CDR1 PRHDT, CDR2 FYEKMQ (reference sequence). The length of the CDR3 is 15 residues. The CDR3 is CASSFRQGPLNVQYF. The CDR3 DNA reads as TGTGCCAGCAGCTTCAGACAGGGCCCGCTAAACGTTCAGTACTTC.

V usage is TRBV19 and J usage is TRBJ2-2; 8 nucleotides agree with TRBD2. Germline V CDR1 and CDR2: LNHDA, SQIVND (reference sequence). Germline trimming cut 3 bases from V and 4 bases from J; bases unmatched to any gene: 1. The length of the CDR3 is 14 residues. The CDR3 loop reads CASSIAGGTGELFF. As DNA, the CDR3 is TGTGCCAGTAGTATTGCGGGAGGCACCGGGGAGCTGTTTTTT. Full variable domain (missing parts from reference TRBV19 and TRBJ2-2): DGGITQSPKYLFRKEGQNVTLSCEQNLNHDAMYWYRQDPGQGLRLIYYSQIVNDFQKGDIAEGYSVSREKKESFPLTVTSAQKNPTAFYLCASSIAGGTGELFFGEGSRLTVL.

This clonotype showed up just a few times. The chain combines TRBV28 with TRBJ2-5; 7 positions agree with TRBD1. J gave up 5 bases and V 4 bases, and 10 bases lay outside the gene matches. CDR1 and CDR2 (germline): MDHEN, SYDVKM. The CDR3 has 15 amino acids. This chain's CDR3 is CASSSLSGGRETQYF. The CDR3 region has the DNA TGTGCCAGCAGTTCGCTGTCAGGGGGACGGGAGACCCAGTACTTC.

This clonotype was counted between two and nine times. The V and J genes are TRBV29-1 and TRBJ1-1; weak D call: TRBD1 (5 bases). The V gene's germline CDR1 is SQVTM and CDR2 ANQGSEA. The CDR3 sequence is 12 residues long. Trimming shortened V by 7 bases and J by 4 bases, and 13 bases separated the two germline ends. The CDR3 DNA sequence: TGCAGCGCCTGGGCAGGGCGCACTGAAGCTTTCTTT. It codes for CSAWAGRTEAFF.

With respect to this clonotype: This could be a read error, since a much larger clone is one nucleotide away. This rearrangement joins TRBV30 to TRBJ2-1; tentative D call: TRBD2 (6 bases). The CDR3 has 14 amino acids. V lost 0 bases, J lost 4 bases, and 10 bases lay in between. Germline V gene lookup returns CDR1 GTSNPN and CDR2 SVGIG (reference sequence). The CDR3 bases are TGTGCCTGGAGTGTGGGGACTGGTTACAATGAGCAGTTCTTC. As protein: CAWSVGTGYNEQFF. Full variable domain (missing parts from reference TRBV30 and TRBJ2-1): SQTIHQWPATLVQPVGSPLSLECTVEGTSNPNLYWYRQAAGRGLQLLFYSVGIGQISSEVPQNLSASRPQDRQFILSSKKLLLSDSGFYLCAWSVGTGYNEQFFGPGTRLTVL.

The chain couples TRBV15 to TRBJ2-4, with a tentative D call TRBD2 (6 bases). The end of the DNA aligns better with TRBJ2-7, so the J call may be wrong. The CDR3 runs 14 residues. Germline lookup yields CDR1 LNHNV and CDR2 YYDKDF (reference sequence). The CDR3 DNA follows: TGTGCCACCAGCCACGGCGGGGATTCCTACGAGCAGTACTTC. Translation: CATSHGGDSYEQYF.

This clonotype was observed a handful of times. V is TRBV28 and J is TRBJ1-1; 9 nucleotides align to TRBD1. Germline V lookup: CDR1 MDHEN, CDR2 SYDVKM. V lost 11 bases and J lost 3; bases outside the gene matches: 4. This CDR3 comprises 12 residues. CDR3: CAGQGLYTEAFF. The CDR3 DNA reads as TGTGCCGGACAGGGGTTGTACACTGAAGCTTTCTTT.

CDR3 protein: CSVAKGQTDTQYF. The DNA for the CDR3 is TGCAGCGTCGCCAAGGGGCAAACAGATACGCAGTATTTT. The chain uses TRBV29-1 and TRBJ2-3; tentatively, D is TRBD1 (5 bases). V was pared by 6 bases and J by 3 bases, with 13 bases between. This CDR3 is built from 13 residues. The germline CDR1 and CDR2 sequences are SQVTM and ANQGSEA.

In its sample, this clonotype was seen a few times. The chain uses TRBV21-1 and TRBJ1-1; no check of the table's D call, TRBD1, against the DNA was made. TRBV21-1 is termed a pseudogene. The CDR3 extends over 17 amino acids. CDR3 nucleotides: TGTGCCAGCAGCAAAATCCCTCTGGGGGCCTTGAACACTGAAGCTTTCTTT. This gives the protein CASSKIPLGALNTEAFF.

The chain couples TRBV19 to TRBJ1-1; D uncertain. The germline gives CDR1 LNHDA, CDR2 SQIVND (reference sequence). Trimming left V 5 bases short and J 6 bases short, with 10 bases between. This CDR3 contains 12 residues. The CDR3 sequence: CASSFRTAEAFF. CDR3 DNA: TGTGCCAGTAGTTTCCGGACGGCTGAAGCTTTCTTT.

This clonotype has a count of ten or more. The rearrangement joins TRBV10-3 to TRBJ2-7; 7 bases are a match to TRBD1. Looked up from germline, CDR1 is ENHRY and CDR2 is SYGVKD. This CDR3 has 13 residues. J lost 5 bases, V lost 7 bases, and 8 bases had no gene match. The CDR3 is CAITSLGGDEQYF. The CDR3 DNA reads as TGTGCCATCACCTCCTTAGGGGGCGACGAGCAGTACTTC.

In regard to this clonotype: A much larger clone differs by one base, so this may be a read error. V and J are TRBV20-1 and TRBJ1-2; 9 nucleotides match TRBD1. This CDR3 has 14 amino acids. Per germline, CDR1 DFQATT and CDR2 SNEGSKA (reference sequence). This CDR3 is CSAGEAGQGYGYTF. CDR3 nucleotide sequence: TGCAGTGCTGGAGAAGCTGGACAGGGGTATGGCTACACCTTC.

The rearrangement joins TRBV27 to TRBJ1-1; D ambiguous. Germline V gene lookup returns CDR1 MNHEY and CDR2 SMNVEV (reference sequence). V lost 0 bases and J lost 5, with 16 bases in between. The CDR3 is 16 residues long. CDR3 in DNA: TGTGCCAGCAGTTTATCGCGGGCGTTGAGCGGGACTGAAGCTTTCTTT. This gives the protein CASSLSRALSGTEAFF.

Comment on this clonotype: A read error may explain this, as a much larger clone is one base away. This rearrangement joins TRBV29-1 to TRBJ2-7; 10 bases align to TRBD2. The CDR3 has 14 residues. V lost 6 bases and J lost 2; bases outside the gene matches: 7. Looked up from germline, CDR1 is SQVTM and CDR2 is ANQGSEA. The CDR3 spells CSVRGLAAAYEQYF. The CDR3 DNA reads TGCAGCGTCCGAGGACTAGCGGCGGCCTACGAGCAGTACTTC.

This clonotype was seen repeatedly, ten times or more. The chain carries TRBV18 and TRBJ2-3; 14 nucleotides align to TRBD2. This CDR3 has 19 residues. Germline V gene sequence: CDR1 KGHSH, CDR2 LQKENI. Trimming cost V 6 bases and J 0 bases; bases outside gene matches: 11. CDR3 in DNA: TGTGCCAGCTCTCTCCCGACTAGCGGGAGGGTTCTTAGCACAGATACGCAGTATTTT. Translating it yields CASSLPTSGRVLSTDTQYF. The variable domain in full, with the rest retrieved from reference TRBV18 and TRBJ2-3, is NAGVMQNPRHLVRRRGQEARLRCSPMKGHSHVYWYRQLPEEGLKFMVYLQKENIIDESGMPKERFSAEFPKEGPSILRIQQVVRGDSAAYFCASSLPTSGRVLSTDTQYFGPGTRLTVL.

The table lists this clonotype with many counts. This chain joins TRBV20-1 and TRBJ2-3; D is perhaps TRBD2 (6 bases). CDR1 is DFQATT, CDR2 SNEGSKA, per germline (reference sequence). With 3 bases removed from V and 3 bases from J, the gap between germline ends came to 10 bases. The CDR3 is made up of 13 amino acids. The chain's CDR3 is CSASPGTTDTQYF. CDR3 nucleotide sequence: TGCAGTGCTAGTCCTGGGACTACAGATACGCAGTATTTT.

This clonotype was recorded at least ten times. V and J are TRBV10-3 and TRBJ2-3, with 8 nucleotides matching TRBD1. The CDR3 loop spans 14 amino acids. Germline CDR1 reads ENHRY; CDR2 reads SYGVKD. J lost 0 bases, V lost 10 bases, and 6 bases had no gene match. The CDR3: CASVQGASTDTQYF. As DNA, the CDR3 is TGTGCCAGCGTGCAGGGGGCAAGCACAGATACGCAGTATTTT.

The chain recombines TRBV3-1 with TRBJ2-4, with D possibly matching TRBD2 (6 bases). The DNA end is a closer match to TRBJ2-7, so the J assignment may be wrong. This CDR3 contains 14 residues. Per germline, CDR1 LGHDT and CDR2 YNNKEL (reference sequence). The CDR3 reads CASSFGTPAYEQYF. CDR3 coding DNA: TGTGCCAGCAGCTTTGGGACTCCCGCCTACGAGCAGTACTTC.

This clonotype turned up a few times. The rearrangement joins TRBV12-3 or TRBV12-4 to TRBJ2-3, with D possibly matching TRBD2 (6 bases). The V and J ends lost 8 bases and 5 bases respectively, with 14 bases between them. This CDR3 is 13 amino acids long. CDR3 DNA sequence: TGTGCCAGCGGGCTAGCGAGCGAAGATACGCAGTATTTT. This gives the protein CASGLASEDTQYF.

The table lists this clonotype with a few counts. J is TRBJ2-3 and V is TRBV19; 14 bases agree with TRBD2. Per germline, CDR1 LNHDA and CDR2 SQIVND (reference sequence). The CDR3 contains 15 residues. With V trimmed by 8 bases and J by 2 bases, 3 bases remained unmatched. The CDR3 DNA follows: TGTGCCAGTCGACTAGCGGGAGGGCCCACAGATACGCAGTATTTT. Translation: CASRLAGGPTDTQYF.

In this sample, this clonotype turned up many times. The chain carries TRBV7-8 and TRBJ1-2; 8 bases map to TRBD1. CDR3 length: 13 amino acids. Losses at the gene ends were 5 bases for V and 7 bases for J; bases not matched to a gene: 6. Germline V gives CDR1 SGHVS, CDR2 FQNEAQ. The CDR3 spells CASSPGQEAGYTF. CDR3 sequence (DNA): TGTGCCAGCAGCCCGGGACAGGAGGCTGGCTACACCTTC.

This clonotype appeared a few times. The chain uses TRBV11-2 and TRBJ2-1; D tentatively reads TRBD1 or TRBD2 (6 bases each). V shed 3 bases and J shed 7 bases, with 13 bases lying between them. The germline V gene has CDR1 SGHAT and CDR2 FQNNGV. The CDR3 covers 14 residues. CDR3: CASSFRGALNEQFF. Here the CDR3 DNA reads TGTGCCAGCAGCTTTAGGGGGGCCCTTAATGAGCAGTTCTTC.

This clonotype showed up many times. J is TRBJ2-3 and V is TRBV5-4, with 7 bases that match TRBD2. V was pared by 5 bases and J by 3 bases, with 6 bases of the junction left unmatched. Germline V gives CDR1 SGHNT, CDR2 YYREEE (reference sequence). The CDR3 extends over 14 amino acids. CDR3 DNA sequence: TGTGCCAGCAGGGAAGTGCGGGGGACAGATACGCAGTATTTT. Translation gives CASREVRGTDTQYF.

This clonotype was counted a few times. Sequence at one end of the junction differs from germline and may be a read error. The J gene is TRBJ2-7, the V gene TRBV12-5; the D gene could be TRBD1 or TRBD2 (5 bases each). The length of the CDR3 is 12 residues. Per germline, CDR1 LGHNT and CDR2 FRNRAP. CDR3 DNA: TGTGCTAATGGTTTGAGGGGATACGAGCAGTACTTC. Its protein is CANGLRGYEQYF.